These 28 T cell receptor beta chains originate from one sample sequenced in a study of blood T cell repertoires in COVID-19. TCRdb's copy holds only in-frame clones and misses some; the assay was immunoSEQ multiplex PCR. The table lists some 160,000 clones, approximately 80% of them singletons. Sequencing was done on a sample of peripheral blood. All receptors derive from an elderly woman with COVID-19, enrolled during active disease.

This clone was seen only a few times. This chain connects TRBV15 to TRBJ2-3; possible D gene TRBD2, 5 bases. The length of the CDR3 is 13 residues. Trimming shortened V by 0 bases and J by 6 bases, and 7 bases separated the two germline ends. From germline, CDR1 is LNHNV and CDR2 YYDKDF (reference sequence). The chain's CDR3 is CATSREWEDTQYF. CDR3 nucleotides: TGTGCCACCAGCAGAGAGTGGGAGGATACGCAGTATTTT. Supplemented by reference TRBV15 and TRBJ2-3, the full variable domain reads DAMVIQNPRYQVTQFGKPVTLSCSQTLNHNVMYWYQQKSSQAPKLLFHYYDKDFNNEADTPDNFQSRRPNTSFCFLDIRSPGLGDTAMYLCATSREWEDTQYFGPGTRLTVL.

This chain links TRBV5-4 with TRBJ2-7; TRBD1 matches 8 bases. V was clipped by 2 bases and J by 3 bases; unmatched bases: 13. Germline V gene sequence: CDR1 SGHNT, CDR2 YYREEE (reference sequence). This CDR3 comprises 17 residues. The CDR3 sequence: CASSFYRGGQGIYEQYF. The DNA of the CDR3 is TGTGCCAGCAGCTTTTATCGGGGCGGACAGGGAATCTACGAGCAGTACTTC.

The V call is TRBV9, the J call TRBJ1-5, with D tentatively TRBD1 (5 bases). Germline loops: CDR1 SGDLS, CDR2 YYNGEE. The CDR3 has 14 amino acids. V lost 3 bases to trimming and J lost 5 bases, with 12 bases between them. CDR3 sequence (DNA): TGTGCCAGCAGCGGCCCAGGGATCGATCAGCCCCAGCATTTT. Amino acid sequence: CASSGPGIDQPQHF.

V gene TRBV7-9 combines with J gene TRBJ1-2; D is possibly TRBD1 (6 bases). This CDR3 has 14 amino acids. Trimming cost V 6 bases and J 0 bases, with 11 bases left between them. The germline V gene has CDR1 SEHNR and CDR2 FQNEAQ (reference sequence). CDR3 residues: CASSYTGTNYGYTF. CDR3 bases: TGTGCCAGCAGTTATACAGGGACTAACTATGGCTACACCTTC.

CDR3: CASSPFLAAEGAEAFF. CDR3 nucleotides: TGTGCCAGCAGCCCCTTCCTGGCTGCCGAAGGGGCTGAAGCTTTCTTT. The V and J genes are TRBV14 and TRBJ1-1; maybe TRBD1 (5 bases). Germline assignment: CDR1 SGHDN and CDR2 FVKESK. CDR3 size: 16 residues. Trimming pared 4 bases from V and 6 bases from J, leaving 21 bases between.

The rearrangement uses TRBV19 and TRBJ2-7; D not resolved. Germline assignment: CDR1 LNHDA and CDR2 SQIVND (reference sequence). The CDR3 spans 13 residues. Trimming stripped 0 bases from V and 7 bases from J, with 10 bases between. The chain's CDR3 is CASSIDHPGEQYF. The CDR3 DNA sequence: TGTGCCAGTAGTATAGATCATCCCGGGGAGCAGTACTTC.

V and J are TRBV3-1 (or the pseudogene TRBV3-2) and TRBJ1-6; 7 bases line up with TRBD1. The germline CDR1 and CDR2 sequences are LGHDT and YNNKEL (reference sequence). V dropped 1 base and J dropped 14; count of bases not matched to a gene: 8. This CDR3 has 14 residues. The CDR3 DNA follows: TGTGCCAGCAGCCAAGGGGGTAGGGGGCACACCCTCCACTTT. Its translation: CASSQGGRGHTLHF.

This chain joins TRBV10-2 and TRBJ1-3; 8 bases fit TRBD1. Losses at the gene ends were 6 bases for V and 2 bases for J; bases not matched to a gene: 0. CDR1 is WSHSY and CDR2 is SAAADI in the germline V gene. There are 13 residues in the CDR3. The CDR3 loop is CASRDRAGNTIYF. In DNA form, the CDR3 reads TGCGCCAGCAGGGACAGGGCTGGAAACACCATATATTTT.

The gene calls are TRBV5-4 and TRBJ2-3; 9 positions match TRBD2. CDR1 SGHNT and CDR2 YYREEE come from the germline V gene (reference sequence). CDR3 length equals 14 residues. With 5 bases clipped from V and 5 bases from J, the junction kept 6 bases outside the gene matches. The CDR3 is CASREGSGGDTQYF. DNA of the CDR3: TGTGCCAGCAGGGAAGGTAGCGGGGGAGATACGCAGTATTTT.

The chain combines TRBV2 with TRBJ1-3; TRBD1 matches 8 bases. J was trimmed by 4 bases and V by 4 bases; bases with no gene match: 3. This CDR3 is 14 amino acids long. The V gene's germline CDR1 is SNHLY and CDR2 FYNNEI. The CDR3 sequence: CASSGNRGGNTIYF. CDR3 nucleotides: TGTGCCAGCAGTGGTAACAGGGGGGGAAACACCATATATTTT.

The V call is TRBV5-1, the J call TRBJ2-1; 7 nucleotides align to TRBD2. V shed 2 bases and J 6 bases; nucleotides not matched to a gene: 8. CDR3 length: 15 amino acids. CDR1 and CDR2 (germline): SGHRS, YFSETQ. The CDR3 is CASSLIRGDFNEQFF. CDR3 nucleotides: TGCGCCAGCAGCTTAATCCGGGGGGATTTCAATGAGCAGTTCTTC.

The rearrangement uses TRBV2 and TRBJ2-1; no clear D. CDR1 and CDR2 from the germline V gene are SNHLY and FYNNEI. V was shortened by 8 bases and J by 0 bases, with 14 bases between the two germline ends. The CDR3 length is 15 residues. The CDR3 DNA reads as TGTGCCAGCGGAGAAGAAGCGAGCTCCTACAATGAGCAGTTCTTC. It specifies CASGEEASSYNEQFF.

This chain joins TRBV5-6 and TRBJ2-1, with 8 positions matching TRBD1. Per the germline V gene, CDR1 is SGHDT and CDR2 is YYEEEE. CDR3 size: 14 residues. The J segment lost 8 bases and the V segment lost 1 base, leaving 5 bases of the junction unmatched. CDR3 bases: TGTGCCAGCAGCTTGCGACAGGGGAGGTATGAGCAGTTCTTC. Protein: CASSLRQGRYEQFF.

A word on this clone: At the DNA level, this CDR3 is encoded by other sequences in the same sample as well. This chain connects TRBV3-1 (or the pseudogene TRBV3-2) to TRBJ1-1, with D possibly matching TRBD1 (6 bases). This CDR3 is built from 14 residues. With 1 base removed from V and 1 base from J, the gap between germline ends came to 7 bases. CDR1 and CDR2 (germline): LGHDT, YNNKEL (reference sequence). The CDR3 DNA reads TGTGCCAGCAGCCAAGTAGGGGGGAACACTGAAGCTTTCTTT. This gives the protein CASSQVGGNTEAFF.

This clone was seen a handful of times. The gene calls are TRBV5-1 and TRBJ1-1; TRBD1 matches at 8 bases. CDR1 SGHRS and CDR2 YFSETQ come from the germline V gene. After removal of 3 bases from V and 4 bases from J, the junction contained 8 bases not matched to a gene. This CDR3 contains 15 residues. CDR3 region: CASSSGDRIGTEAFF. The CDR3 nucleotides are TGCGCCAGCAGCTCTGGGGACAGGATTGGCACTGAAGCTTTCTTT.

This clone turned up a few times. The chain employs TRBV10-1 and TRBJ2-2; 9 bases are shared with TRBD2. The CDR3 loop spans 14 amino acids. Germline CDR1 WNHNN, CDR2 SYGVQD (reference sequence). V shed 4 bases and J 7 bases; nucleotides not matched to a gene: 4. The CDR3 coding sequence is TGCGCCAGCAGTGGCGGGGGGGCCGACGGGGAGCTGTTTTTT. Its translation: CASSGGGADGELFF.

The chain couples TRBV5-1 to TRBJ2-2, with D uncertain. Trimming stripped 6 bases from V and 1 base from J, with 4 bases between. There are 12 residues in the CDR3. The germline V gene encodes CDR1 SGHRS and CDR2 YFSETQ. CDR3 region: CASTVNTGELFF. CDR3 sequence (DNA): TGCGCCAGCACCGTGAACACCGGGGAGCTGTTTTTT.

The genes are TRBV7-3 and TRBJ2-3, with D maybe TRBD2 (6 bases). This CDR3 region has 15 residues. V was shortened by 2 bases and J by 0 bases, with 9 bases between the two germline ends. CDR1 SGHTA and CDR2 FQGTGA come from the germline V gene. CDR3 protein: CASSLDLASTDTQYF. CDR3 nucleotide sequence: TGTGCCAGCAGCTTAGATCTAGCGAGCACAGATACGCAGTATTTT.

In the case of this clone: The junction differs from germline at one of its ends, possibly a read error. This chain links TRBV2 with TRBJ2-7; perhaps TRBD1 as D (6 bases). The CDR3 loop spans 12 amino acids. The V gene's germline CDR1 is SNHLY and CDR2 FYNNEI. The CDR3 protein is CASSGHLQGSIF. CDR3 in DNA: TGTGCCAGCAGCGGCCACTTACAGGGCTCAATATTC.

The chain links TRBV11-2 to TRBJ2-5; 8 bases agree with TRBD2. V shed 5 bases, J shed 5 bases, and the junction held 10 bases outside the gene matches. CDR1 and CDR2 (germline): SGHAT, FQNNGV. The CDR3 extends over 15 amino acids. CDR3 sequence reads: CASSPVAGLGETQYF. In DNA form, the CDR3 reads TGTGCCAGCAGCCCCGTGGCGGGACTAGGGGAGACCCAGTACTTC.

The chain uses TRBV4-1 and TRBJ1-5; 9 bases are shared with TRBD1. CDR1 and CDR2 from the germline V gene are MGHRA and YSYEKL. V lost 4 bases to trimming and J lost 6 bases; unmatched junction nucleotides: 7. There are 15 residues in the CDR3. CDR3 coding DNA: TGCGCCAGCAGCCCGCGAGACAGGGGGTCTCAGCCCCAGCATTTT. This encodes CASSPRDRGSQPQHF.

This chain joins TRBV19 and TRBJ1-1, with 10 bases lining up with TRBD1. Trimming cost V 5 bases and J 4 bases; bases outside gene matches: 13. The CDR3 totals 17 residues. Germline CDR1 is LNHDA and CDR2 is SQIVND (reference sequence). The CDR3 sequence: CASSVGAGTGVSTEAFF. Written as DNA, the CDR3 is TGTGCCAGTAGTGTGGGAGCCGGGACAGGGGTGAGCACTGAAGCTTTCTTT.

The CDR3 DNA reads TGTGCCAGCAGTCCACAGGGGGGGTCTAACTATGGCTACACCTTC. Protein product: CASSPQGGSNYGYTF. The genes are TRBV6-6 and TRBJ1-2; 8 bases agree with TRBD1. Trimming cost V 5 bases and J 0 bases; bases outside gene matches: 5. The germline V gene has CDR1 MNHNY and CDR2 SVGAGI (reference sequence). This CDR3 comprises 15 residues.

V and J are TRBV29-1 and TRBJ1-1, with D possibly matching TRBD1 (5 bases). Trimming shortened V by 4 bases and J by 1 base, and 13 bases separated the two germline ends. Germline-derived CDR1 and CDR2 are SQVTM and ANQGSEA. The CDR3 extends over 14 amino acids. The CDR3 DNA sequence: TGCAGCGTTGGGATGGGCGGGGGGAACACTGAAGCTTTCTTT. Translating gives CSVGMGGGNTEAFF.

This clone was detected a few times. The rearrangement uses TRBV5-1 and TRBJ2-2; D unclear. The CDR3 runs 14 residues. V was clipped by 0 bases and J by 7 bases, with 10 bases between them. Germline V gene lookup returns CDR1 SGHRS and CDR2 YFSETQ. The CDR3: CASSLAAFGGELFF. CDR3 in DNA: TGCGCCAGCAGCTTGGCCGCGTTCGGCGGGGAGCTGTTTTTT.

This clone was found a few times. This chain links TRBV10-1 with TRBJ1-1; D possibly corresponds to TRBD1 (6 bases). Trimming pared 8 bases from V and 4 bases from J, leaving 14 bases between. The CDR3 sequence is 13 residues long. Germline lookup yields CDR1 WNHNN and CDR2 SYGVQD (reference sequence). The CDR3 reads CASQNTQGTEAFF. The CDR3 DNA reads as TGCGCCAGCCAAAACACACAGGGCACTGAAGCTTTCTTT.

The chain combines TRBV6-1 with TRBJ2-2; the match to TRBD1 covers 12 bases. In germline, CDR1 is MNHNS, CDR2 SASEGT. This CDR3 has 19 amino acids. The J segment lost 3 bases and the V segment lost 0 bases, leaving 8 bases of the junction unmatched. The CDR3 region is CASSEAGPGTGGDTGELFF. The CDR3, as DNA: TGTGCCAGCAGTGAAGCGGGACCGGGGACAGGGGGCGACACCGGGGAGCTGTTTTTT.

V usage is TRBV29-1 and J usage is TRBJ1-2, with 7 bases that match TRBD1. Germline loops: CDR1 SQVTM, CDR2 ANQGSEA. The trim removed 7 bases at V and 0 bases at J, leaving 5 bases unmatched. This CDR3 comprises 13 residues. The CDR3 here is CSANRGANYGYTF. The CDR3 DNA reads TGCAGCGCCAACAGGGGAGCTAACTATGGCTACACCTTC. Using reference TRBV29-1 and TRBJ1-2 for the parts outside the CDR3, the full variable domain is SAVISQKPSRDICQRGTSLTIQCQVDSQVTMMFWYRQQPGQSLTLIATANQGSEATYESGFVIDKFPISRPNLTFSTLTVSNMSPEDSSIYLCSANRGANYGYTFGSGTRLTVV.